This T cell receptor (beta chain) appears in the sequencing data of a study of T-cell reconstitution after alpha-beta-depleted transplantation in children. Study-wide results and limits: Elevated TCRbeta diversity at day 60 was traced, in some patients, to surviving recipient T cells and thymic progenitors. Most T-cell counts and diversity one year after the transplant came from T cells that were newly produced. About two months after transplant, alpha-beta T cells reportedly came from several hundred expanded graft clones.

A TCRbeta library incorporating unique molecular identifiers was prepared. TCRdb used MiXCR to reprocess the PCR reads, holding one entry per CDR3 protein. This sample has 450,000 to 700,000 distinct CDR3 sequences, with 27% found just once. CDR1 is SGHRS and CDR2 is YFSETQ in the germline V gene. The V end lost 4 bases, the J end lost 2 bases, and 14 bases lay between the germline ends. The CDR3 extends over 15 amino acids. This clonotype has just a few counts. What it binds is not known. Sequencing used PBMCs, obtained before TCRalphabeta/CD19-depleted stem cell transplant. This clonotype originated in a boy in the first two years of life with Wiskott-Aldrich syndrome, due to receive a stem cell transplant. V usage is TRBV5-1 and J usage is TRBJ2-3; the D is unclear. The CDR3 here is CASSPLGSPTDTQYF. As DNA, the CDR3 is TGCGCCAGCAGCCCCCTTGGTTCCCCCACAGATACGCAGTATTTT.